This TCR beta chain was retrieved from a study of blood T cells in healthy people across ages. Broader study findings: Diversity was higher, and naive CD4+ cells more numerous, in long-lived donors than in aged donors.

The second PCR ran roughly 6 to 11 cycles with a sample-barcoded 5' primer and J-beta primers. TCRdb re-called the 5' RACE reads through MiXCR, storing one row per CDR3 protein. Found here are about 1.4 million distinct CDR3 sequences, 59% of them singletons; the top ten hold 5.5% to 8%. A remark on this clonotype: Its antigen is not identified. One end of the junction does not line up with germline, which may come from a read error.

The CDR3 extends over 19 amino acids. The gene calls are TRBV12-3 or TRBV12-4 and TRBJ2-1, with D perhaps TRBD1 (5 bases). The sample consisted of blood. This TCR came from a man aged 18 to 29 in good health. CDR3 sequence (DNA): TGTGCCGGCAGCCCCCCCGGCCCCAGGGCCTACTCCTCCTACAATGAGCAGTTCTTC. It translates to CAGSPPGPRAYSSYNEQFF.